This T cell receptor (beta chain) was recorded in a study of blood T cell repertoires in COVID-19. The CDR3 is made up of 15 amino acids. Trimming cost V 6 bases and J 5 bases; bases outside gene matches: 8. CDR1 and CDR2 (germline): SGHAT, FQNNGV. The study assigned cohorts using participant-reported clinical history. Sequencing was performed with immunoSEQ multiplex PCR; in TCRdb, only in-frame clones are kept and a portion is missing. The sample shows a few hundred thousand clones, approximately 90% of them seen only once. The gene calls are TRBV11-2 and TRBJ2-4; the match to TRBD1 covers 9 bases. This TCR derives from a woman between 40 and 50 years old with acute COVID-19. Sequencing was done on a sample of PBMCs or T cells enriched from blood (not recorded which). CDR3 in DNA: TGTGCCAGCAGGGCGACGACAGGGGGGGAAAACATTCAGTACTTC. Protein sequence: CASRATTGGENIQYF. Together with reference TRBV11-2 and TRBJ2-4, the CDR3 gives the full variable domain: EAGVAQSPRYKIIEKRQSVAFWCNPISGHATLYWYQQILGQGPKLLIQFQNNGVVDDSQLPKDRFSAERLKGVDSTLKIQPAKLEDSAVYLCASRATTGGENIQYFGAGTRLSVL.